This T cell receptor (beta chain) was identified during a study of early stage breast cancer tumors. Study results and limitations: Enriched TCRB sequences shared across patients were mostly commonly generated sequences.

Each sample had two DNA replicates, roughly 0.48 ug blood or approximately 1.5 ug tissue. The protocol was immunoSEQ multiplex PCR, while the TCRdb copy is restricted to in-frame clones and leaves out a portion. The sample has tens of thousands of clones, approximately 90% seen once. Note on this clone: Its matching antigen is unknown.

Sequenced material: blood. The TCR originated in a person aged 70 to 79 with breast cancer.

Here the CDR3 reads CASSLQGTNQPQHF. Here the CDR3 DNA reads TGTGCCAGCAGTTTACAGGGTACCAATCAGCCCCAGCATTTT. This chain uses TRBV6-5 with TRBJ1-5; possible D gene TRBD1, 6 bases. This CDR3 is 14 amino acids long. The V and J ends lost 4 bases and 3 bases respectively, with 10 bases between them. The V gene's germline CDR1 is MNHEY and CDR2 SVGAGI.